One and the same sample provided the 10 T cell receptor beta chains below, sequenced in a study of blood T cell repertoires in COVID-19. Libraries were prepared by immunoSEQ multiplex PCR; TCRdb keeps only in-frame clonotypes and omits some of them. There are under 200,000 clones in the sample; about nine tenths occur only once, and 4.5% to 5% lies in the top ten. The specimen was peripheral blood. These receptors originate from a man between 18 and 35 years old with COVID-19, enrolled during active disease.

The V gene is TRBV7-2, the J gene TRBJ1-5, with TRBD1 identical over 8 bases. V lost 1 base to trimming and J lost 7 bases; unmatched junction nucleotides: 3. Germline V CDR1 and CDR2: SGHTA, FQGNSA. The CDR3 loop spans 14 amino acids. The CDR3 DNA follows: TGTGCCAGCAGCTTAGTGAACAGGGGGCAGCCCCAGCATTTT. Its translation is CASSLVNRGQPQHF.

The chain employs TRBV28 and TRBJ2-2; tentatively, D is TRBD1 (5 bases). The CDR3 has 16 amino acids. The germline gives CDR1 MDHEN, CDR2 SYDVKM. Between the trimmed V and J ends, which lost 5 bases and 6 bases, there was a span of 19 bases. The CDR3 loop reads CASSPPGRASSGELFF. CDR3 coding DNA: TGTGCCAGCAGTCCCCCGGGCAGGGCATCCTCCGGGGAGCTGTTTTTT.

In DNA, the CDR3 is TGTGCCAGCAGTCAAGGGACAGAGAAGGAACCTAACTATGGCTACACCTTC. Its translation: CASSQGTEKEPNYGYTF. The chain joins TRBV28 to TRBJ1-2; 7 nucleotides agree with TRBD1. The V gene's germline CDR1 is MDHEN and CDR2 SYDVKM. J lost 0 bases, V lost 5 bases, and 12 bases had no gene match. The CDR3 extends over 17 amino acids.

This rearrangement joins TRBV9 to TRBJ2-7; D call uncertain. The CDR3 extends over 14 amino acids. The V end lost 0 bases, the J end lost 2 bases, and 9 bases lay between the germline ends. CDR1 is SGDLS and CDR2 is YYNGEE in the germline V gene. CDR3 protein: CASSVATDTYEQYF. In DNA form, the CDR3 reads TGTGCCAGCAGCGTAGCTACAGATACCTACGAGCAGTACTTC.

V is TRBV16 and J is TRBJ1-6, with no clear D. Germline CDR1 KGHSY, CDR2 FQNENV. The CDR3 is made up of 15 amino acids. Trimming left V 0 bases short and J 10 bases short, with 13 bases between. CDR3 in amino acids: CASSQSQISGSPLHF. The CDR3 DNA reads TGTGCCAGCAGCCAATCGCAGATTTCCGGGTCACCCCTCCACTTT.

The J gene is TRBJ2-3, the V gene TRBV9; 11 bases line up with TRBD2. This CDR3 comprises 18 residues. The germline V gene encodes CDR1 SGDLS and CDR2 YYNGEE. After removal of 3 bases from V and 1 base from J, the junction contained 10 bases not matched to a gene. CDR3 nucleotide sequence: TGTGCCAGCAGCGAACGTAGTGGACTAGCGGGCCGCACAGATACGCAGTATTTT. This gives the protein CASSERSGLAGRTDTQYF.

This chain links TRBV27 with TRBJ2-1; 10 bases match TRBD2. V was pared by 0 bases and J by 2 bases, with 1 base of the junction left unmatched. The CDR3 sequence is 16 residues long. Germline values: CDR1 MNHEY, CDR2 SMNVEV (reference sequence). The CDR3 DNA sequence: TGTGCCAGCAGTTTATCGCTAGCGGGAGCCTACAATGAGCAGTTCTTC. Its protein product is CASSLSLAGAYNEQFF.

This clone showed up just a few times. The V and J genes are TRBV6-5 and TRBJ2-7; the match to TRBD1 covers 7 bases. The CDR3 loop spans 13 amino acids. The trim removed 6 bases at V and 4 bases at J, leaving 6 bases unmatched. Germline V lookup: CDR1 MNHEY, CDR2 SVGAGI. The CDR3 sequence is CASRLDREYEQYF. DNA for the CDR3: TGTGCCAGCAGATTAGACAGGGAGTACGAGCAGTACTTC.

The V call is TRBV5-4, the J call TRBJ2-5; 8 nucleotides align to TRBD1. Germline CDR1 is SGHNT and CDR2 is YYREEE (reference sequence). After removal of 4 bases from V and 4 bases from J, the junction contained 12 bases not matched to a gene. The CDR3 covers 16 residues. The CDR3 DNA reads TGTGCCAGCAGCGGGGGAACAGGGGGTCCAAGAGAGACCCAGTACTTC. Translating it yields CASSGGTGGPRETQYF.

The CDR3 is CASSLETGGTDTQYF. The CDR3 DNA reads as TGTGCCAGCAGCTTAGAGACAGGGGGTACAGATACGCAGTATTTT. V and J are TRBV7-2 and TRBJ2-3; 9 bases align to TRBD1. From germline, CDR1 is SGHTA and CDR2 FQGNSA. Trimming at V came to 1 base and at J to 3 bases, leaving 2 bases not matched to a gene. This CDR3 region has 15 residues.